These T cell receptor beta chains were read from a single sample in a study of cytomegalovirus exposure and HLA in healthy donors. Clones were read by immunoSEQ multiplex PCR, and TCRdb kept only the in-frame ones, dropping some. The sample holds about 190,000 clones, 60% to 80% seen once. Sequencing was done on a sample of PBMCs. These receptors were taken from a woman between 18 and 29 years old in good health and CMV-seronegative. Both conserved end residues are trimmed from each CDR3. The D gene is left open where the match is weak.

-	TRBV6-5	TRBJ1-1	14	ASSYYPEVRNTEAF
TRBD2	TRBV5-1	TRBJ2-5	14	ASSLGLAGGRETQY
-	TRBV6-1	TRBJ1-1	12	ASSERFDGREAF
TRBD1	TRBV10-3	TRBJ1-1	11	AIRDRGGTEAF
TRBD1	TRBV28	TRBJ1-6	13	ASSPPTGSGSPLH
TRBD1	TRBV2	TRBJ1-1	14	ASSELITGTGSEAF
-	TRBV5-1	TRBJ1-1	9	ASSGRGESF
TRBD1	TRBV7-2	TRBJ1-5	13	ASSQGTGLNQPQH
-	TRBV6-5	TRBJ1-3	11	ASRRTPGNTIY
-	TRBV19	TRBJ1-2	10	ASKVRQRGYT
TRBD1	TRBV19	TRBJ2-5	13	ANSMEGQGAETQY
-	TRBV7-9	TRBJ2-6	12	ASSFRSGANVLT
-	TRBV2	TRBJ1-4	12	ASSVSRVGEKLF
-	TRBV7-9	TRBJ2-7	15	ASSLITGTQLSYEQY
-	TRBV14	TRBJ2-1	12	ASSQSGSYNEQF
-	TRBV6-1	TRBJ1-4	12	ASSEVSGNEKLF
TRBD2	TRBV4-1	-	13	ASSQGGTSIYEQY
-	TRBV5-1	TRBJ1-6	13	ASREQDTDNSPLH
TRBD1	TRBV29-1	TRBJ2-1	11	SDRGSSYNEQF
-	TRBV10-3	TRBJ1-2	13	AISESYWGGYGYT
TRBD2	TRBV28	TRBJ2-7	13	ASSLFQRGAYEQY
TRBD1	TRBV5-6	TRBJ2-3	14	ASSYWTGGLTDTQY
TRBD2	TRBV9	TRBJ2-5	13	ASSDGLAGGETQY
TRBD1	TRBV5-1	TRBJ2-5	12	ASSRGQGEETQY
-	TRBV9	TRBJ1-1	11	ASSMEGATEAF
-	TRBV19	TRBJ2-2	11	ASSWSRSGELF